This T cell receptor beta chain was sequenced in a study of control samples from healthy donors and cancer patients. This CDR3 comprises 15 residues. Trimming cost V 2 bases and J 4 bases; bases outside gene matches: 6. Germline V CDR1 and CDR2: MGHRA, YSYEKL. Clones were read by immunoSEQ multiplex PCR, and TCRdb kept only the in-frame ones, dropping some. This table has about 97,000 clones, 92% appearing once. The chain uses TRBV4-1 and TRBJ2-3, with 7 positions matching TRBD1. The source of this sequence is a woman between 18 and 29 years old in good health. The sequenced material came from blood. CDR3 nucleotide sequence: TGCGCCAGCAGCCAAATTGACAGGGATGCAGATACGCAGTATTTT. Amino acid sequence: CASSQIDRDADTQYF.